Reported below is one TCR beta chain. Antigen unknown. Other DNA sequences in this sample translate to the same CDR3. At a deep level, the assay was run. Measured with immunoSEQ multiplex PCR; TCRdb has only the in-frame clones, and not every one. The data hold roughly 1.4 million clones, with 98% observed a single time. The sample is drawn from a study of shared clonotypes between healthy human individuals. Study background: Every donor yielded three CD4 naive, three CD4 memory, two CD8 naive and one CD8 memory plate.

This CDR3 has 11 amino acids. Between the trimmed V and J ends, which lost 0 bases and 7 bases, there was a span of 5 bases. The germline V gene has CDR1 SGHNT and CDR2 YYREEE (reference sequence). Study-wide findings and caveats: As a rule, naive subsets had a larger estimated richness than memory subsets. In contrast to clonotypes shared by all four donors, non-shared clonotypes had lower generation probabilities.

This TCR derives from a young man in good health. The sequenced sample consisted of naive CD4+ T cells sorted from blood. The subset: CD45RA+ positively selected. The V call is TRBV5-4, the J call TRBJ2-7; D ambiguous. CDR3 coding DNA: TGTGCCAGCAGCTTGGAAGGAGAGCAGTACTTC. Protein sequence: CASSLEGEQYF.